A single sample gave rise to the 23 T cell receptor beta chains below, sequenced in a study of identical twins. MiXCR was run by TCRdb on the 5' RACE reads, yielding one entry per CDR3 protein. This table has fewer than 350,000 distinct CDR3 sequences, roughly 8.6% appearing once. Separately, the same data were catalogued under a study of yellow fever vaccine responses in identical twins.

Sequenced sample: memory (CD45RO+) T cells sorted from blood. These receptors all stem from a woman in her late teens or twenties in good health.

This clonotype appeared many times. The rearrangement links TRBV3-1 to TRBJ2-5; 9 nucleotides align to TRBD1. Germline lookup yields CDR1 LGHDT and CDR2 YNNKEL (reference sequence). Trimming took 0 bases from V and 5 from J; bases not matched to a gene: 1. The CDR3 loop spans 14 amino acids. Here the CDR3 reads CASSQEGQGETQYF. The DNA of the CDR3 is TGTGCCAGCAGCCAAGAGGGACAGGGTGAGACCCAGTACTTC.

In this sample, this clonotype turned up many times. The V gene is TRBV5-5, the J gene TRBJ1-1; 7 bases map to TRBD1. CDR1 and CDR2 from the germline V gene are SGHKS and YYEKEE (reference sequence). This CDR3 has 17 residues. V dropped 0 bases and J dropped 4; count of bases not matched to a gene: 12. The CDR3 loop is CASSLGGLSGGITEAFF. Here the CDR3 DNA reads TGTGCCAGCAGCTTGGGGGGCCTATCAGGGGGAATCACTGAAGCTTTCTTT.

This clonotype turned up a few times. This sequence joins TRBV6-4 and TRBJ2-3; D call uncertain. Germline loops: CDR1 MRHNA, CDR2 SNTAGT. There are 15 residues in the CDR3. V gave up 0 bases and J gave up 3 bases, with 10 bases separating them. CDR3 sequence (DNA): TGTGCCAGCAGTGACTCCCCTCGCCGGACAGATACGCAGTATTTT. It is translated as CASSDSPRRTDTQYF.

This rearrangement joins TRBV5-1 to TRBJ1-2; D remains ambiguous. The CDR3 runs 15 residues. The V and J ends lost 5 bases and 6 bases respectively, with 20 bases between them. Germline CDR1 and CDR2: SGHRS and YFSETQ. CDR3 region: CASSEGAGAVDGYTF. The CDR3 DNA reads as TGCGCCAGCAGTGAGGGCGCGGGCGCGGTTGATGGCTACACCTTC.

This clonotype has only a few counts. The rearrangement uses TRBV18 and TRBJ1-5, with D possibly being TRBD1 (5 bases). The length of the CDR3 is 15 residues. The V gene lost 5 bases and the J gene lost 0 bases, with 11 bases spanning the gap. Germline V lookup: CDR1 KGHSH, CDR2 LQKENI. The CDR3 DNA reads TGTGCCAGCTCAATGGGACGCCTTAGCAATCAGCCCCAGCATTTT. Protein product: CASSMGRLSNQPQHF.

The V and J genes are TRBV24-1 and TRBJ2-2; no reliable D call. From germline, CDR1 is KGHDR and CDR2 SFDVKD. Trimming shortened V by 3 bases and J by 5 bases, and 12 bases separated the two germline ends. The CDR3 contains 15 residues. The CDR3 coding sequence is TGTGCCACCAGTGATATAGGGATGAGGACCGGGGAGCTGTTTTTT. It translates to CATSDIGMRTGELFF.

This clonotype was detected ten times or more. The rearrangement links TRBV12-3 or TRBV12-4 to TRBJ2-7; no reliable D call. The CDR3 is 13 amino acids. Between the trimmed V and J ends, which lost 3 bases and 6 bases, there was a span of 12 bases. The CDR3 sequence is CASSLGPVGEQYV. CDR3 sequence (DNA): TGTGCCAGCAGTTTGGGTCCAGTCGGCGAGCAGTACGTC.

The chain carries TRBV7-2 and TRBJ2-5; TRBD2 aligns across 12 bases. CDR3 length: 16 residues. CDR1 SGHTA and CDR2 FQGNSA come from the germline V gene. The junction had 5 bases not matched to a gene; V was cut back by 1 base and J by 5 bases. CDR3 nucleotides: TGTGCCAGCAGCTTAGGGCTAGCGGGGGGGCGGGAGACCCAGTACTTC. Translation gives CASSLGLAGGRETQYF.

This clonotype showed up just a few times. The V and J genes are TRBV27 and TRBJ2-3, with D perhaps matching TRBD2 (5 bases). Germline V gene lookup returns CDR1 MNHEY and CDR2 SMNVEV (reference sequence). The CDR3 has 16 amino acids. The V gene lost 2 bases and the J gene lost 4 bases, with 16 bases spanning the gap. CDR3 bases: TGTGCCAGCAGTTTACGACCGGGCCCCGGGGCAGATACGCAGTATTTT. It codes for CASSLRPGPGADTQYF.

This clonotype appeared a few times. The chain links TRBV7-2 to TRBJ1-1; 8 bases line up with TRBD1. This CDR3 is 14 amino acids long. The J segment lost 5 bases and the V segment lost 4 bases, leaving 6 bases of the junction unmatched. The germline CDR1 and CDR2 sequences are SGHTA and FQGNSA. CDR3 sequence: CASSSTGVSTEAFF. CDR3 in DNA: TGTGCCAGCAGCTCGACAGGGGTCTCTACTGAAGCTTTCTTT.

The CDR3 sequence: CSASTSGKSSYEQYF. DNA for the CDR3: TGCAGTGCTAGTACTAGCGGGAAGAGCTCCTACGAGCAGTACTTC. This chain joins TRBV20-1 and TRBJ2-7; 10 nucleotides match TRBD2. Germline lookup yields CDR1 DFQATT and CDR2 SNEGSKA (reference sequence). Trimming took 3 bases from V and 0 from J; bases not matched to a gene: 5. This CDR3 is 15 amino acids long.

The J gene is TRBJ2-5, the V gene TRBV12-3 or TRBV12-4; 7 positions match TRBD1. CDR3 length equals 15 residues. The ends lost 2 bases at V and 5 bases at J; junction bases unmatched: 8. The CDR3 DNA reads TGTGCCAGCAGTTTAAACCCGATGACAGGGGAGACCCAGTACTTC. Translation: CASSLNPMTGETQYF.

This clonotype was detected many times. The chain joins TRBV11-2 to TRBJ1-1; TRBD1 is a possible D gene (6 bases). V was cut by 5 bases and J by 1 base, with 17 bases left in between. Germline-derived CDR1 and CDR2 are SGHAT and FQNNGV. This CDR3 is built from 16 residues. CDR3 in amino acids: CASSHRWGPKNTEAFF. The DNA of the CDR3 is TGTGCCAGCAGCCACCGGTGGGGGCCCAAGAACACTGAAGCTTTCTTT.

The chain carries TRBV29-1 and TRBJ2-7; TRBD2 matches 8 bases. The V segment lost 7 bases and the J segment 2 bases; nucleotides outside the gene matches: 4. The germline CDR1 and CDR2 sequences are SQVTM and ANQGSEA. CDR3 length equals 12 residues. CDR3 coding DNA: TGCAGCGCCGCGGGACTAGCCTACGAGCAGTACTTC. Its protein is CSAAGLAYEQYF.

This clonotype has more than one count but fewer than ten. The CDR3 DNA sequence: TGTGCCAGCAGCTTATTCTCCGGGACTAGCGGGAGTGATGAGCAGTTCTTC. Protein product: CASSLFSGTSGSDEQFF. The chain combines TRBV11-3 with TRBJ2-1; 14 positions match TRBD2. V lost 2 bases and J lost 8; bases outside the gene matches: 8. Germline CDR1 and CDR2: SGHNT and YENEEA. This CDR3 comprises 17 residues. Looking up the rest from reference TRBV11-3 and TRBJ2-1 gives the full variable domain: EAGVVQSPRYKIIEKKQPVAFWCNPISGHNTLYWYLQNLGQGPELLIRYENEEAVDDSQLPKDRFSAERLKGVDSTLKIQPAELGDSAVYLCASSLFSGTSGSDEQFFGPGTRLTVL.

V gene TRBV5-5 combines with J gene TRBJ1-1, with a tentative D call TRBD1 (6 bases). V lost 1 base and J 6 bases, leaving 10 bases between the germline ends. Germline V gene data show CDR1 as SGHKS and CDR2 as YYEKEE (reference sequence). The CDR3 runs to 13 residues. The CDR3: CASSLQGIAEAFF. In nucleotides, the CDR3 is TGTGCCAGCAGCTTGCAGGGGATCGCTGAAGCTTTCTTT.

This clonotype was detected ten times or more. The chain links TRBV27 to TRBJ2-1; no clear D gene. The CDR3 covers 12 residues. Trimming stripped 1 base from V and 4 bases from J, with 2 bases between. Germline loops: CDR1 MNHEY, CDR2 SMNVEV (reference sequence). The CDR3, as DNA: TGTGCCAGCAGTTTATGTTACAATGAGCAGTTCTTC. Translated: CASSLCYNEQFF.

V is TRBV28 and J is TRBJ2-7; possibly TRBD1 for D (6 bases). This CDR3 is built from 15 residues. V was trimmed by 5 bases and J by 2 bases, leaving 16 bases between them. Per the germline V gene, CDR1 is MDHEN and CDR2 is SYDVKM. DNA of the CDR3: TGTGCCAGCAGTACCACAGGGAGAAATGCCTACGAGCAGTACGTC. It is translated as CASSTTGRNAYEQYV.

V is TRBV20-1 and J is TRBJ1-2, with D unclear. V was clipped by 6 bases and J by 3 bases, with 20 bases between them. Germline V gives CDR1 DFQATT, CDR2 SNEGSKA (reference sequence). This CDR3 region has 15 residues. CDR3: CSAQVVTPKDYGYTF. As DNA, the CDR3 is TGCAGTGCCCAAGTTGTGACCCCTAAAGACTATGGCTACACCTTC.

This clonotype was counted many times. The CDR3 DNA follows: TGTGCCAGCAGCCTGGGACAGACCATCACAGATACGCAGTATTTT. It yields the protein CASSLGQTITDTQYF. The V and J genes are TRBV7-6 and TRBJ2-3, with 7 bases identical to TRBD1. Germline CDR1 SGHVS, CDR2 FNYEAQ. The CDR3 is 15 residues long. With V trimmed by 5 bases and J by 2 bases, 7 bases remained unmatched.

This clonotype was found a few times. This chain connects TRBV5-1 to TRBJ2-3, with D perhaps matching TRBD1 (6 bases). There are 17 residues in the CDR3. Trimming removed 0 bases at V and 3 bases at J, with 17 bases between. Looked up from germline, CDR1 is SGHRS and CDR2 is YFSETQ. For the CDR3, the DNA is TGCGCCAGCAGCTTGGTGGCGGCAGGGGACCCAACAGATACGCAGTATTTT. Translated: CASSLVAAGDPTDTQYF.

CDR3 nucleotide sequence: TGTGCCAGCACCCGGCGGTTCTCCGGTGGGGCGGTGGGTGATGGCTACACCTTC. Translation gives CASTRRFSGGAVGDGYTF. The chain uses TRBV21-1 and TRBJ1-2; the table's D call, TRBD1, has no DNA check behind it. TRBV21-1 is noted as a pseudogene. The CDR3 has 18 residues.

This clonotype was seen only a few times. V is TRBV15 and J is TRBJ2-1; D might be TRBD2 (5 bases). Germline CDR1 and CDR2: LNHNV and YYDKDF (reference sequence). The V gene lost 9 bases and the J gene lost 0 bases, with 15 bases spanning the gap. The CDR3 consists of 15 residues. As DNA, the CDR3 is TGTGCCACGGGTTCGGGAAGGAGCTCCTACAATGAGCAGTTCTTC. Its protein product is CATGSGRSSYNEQFF.